This is a list of T cell receptor beta chains from one sample in a study of blood T cell repertoires in COVID-19. The protocol was immunoSEQ multiplex PCR, while the TCRdb copy is restricted to in-frame clones and leaves out a portion. The sample lists over 85,000 clones, 65% to 80% occurring once. Sequenced sample: peripheral blood. These receptor sequences come from a woman aged 55-70 years with acute or convalescent COVID-19. Each CDR3 is given with its conserved first and last residue. Each record gives: clone size, V gene, J gene, CDR3 protein. Not all rows give a size; the values are once, few, many and, for expanded clones, a class.

clone size: once
V gene: TRBV5-6
J gene: TRBJ1-6
CDR3 protein: CASSARDRGNSPLHF

clone size: NA
V gene: TRBV29-1
J gene: TRBJ1-4
CDR3 protein: CSARDRGTWPEKLFF

clone size: NA
V gene: TRBV7-6
J gene: TRBJ1-1
CDR3 protein: CASSQDRIPNTEAFF

clone size: once
V gene: TRBV6-1
J gene: TRBJ2-1
CDR3 protein: CASREQSGGISYNEQFF

clone size: NA
V gene: TRBV6-2/TRBV6-3
J gene: TRBJ1-2
CDR3 protein: CASSSRVYGYTF

clone size: NA
V gene: TRBV11-2
J gene: TRBJ1-2
CDR3 protein: CASSTEQGRGYTF

clone size: few
V gene: TRBV4-2
J gene: TRBJ2-2
CDR3 protein: CASSQDIGTKNTGELFF

clone size: NA
V gene: TRBV19
J gene: TRBJ2-3
CDR3 protein: CASSIGYSFTDTQYF

clone size: NA
V gene: TRBV14
J gene: TRBJ2-7
CDR3 protein: CASSLLGTRSYEQYF

clone size: NA
V gene: TRBV19
J gene: TRBJ2-5
CDR3 protein: CASSSTMETQYF

clone size: NA
V gene: TRBV6-1
J gene: TRBJ1-3
CDR3 protein: CASSETSGNTIYF

clone size: NA
V gene: TRBV6-5
J gene: TRBJ1-4
CDR3 protein: CASSSRQGRGEKLFF

clone size: few
V gene: TRBV4-1
J gene: TRBJ2-1
CDR3 protein: CASSPTSGAYNEQFF

clone size: NA
V gene: TRBV2
J gene: TRBJ1-1
CDR3 protein: CASSEGRTMNTEAFF

clone size: once
V gene: TRBV7-9
J gene: TRBJ2-7
CDR3 protein: CASRNPGTGSYEQYF

clone size: NA
V gene: TRBV7-9
J gene: TRBJ1-4
CDR3 protein: CASRWDREKLFF

clone size: NA
V gene: TRBV5-1
J gene: TRBJ2-2
CDR3 protein: CASSLGDSLYTGELFF

clone size: NA
V gene: TRBV6-5
J gene: TRBJ2-5
CDR3 protein: CASTPPTGGDQYF

clone size: NA
V gene: TRBV5-1
J gene: TRBJ1-2
CDR3 protein: CASSGNRDGYTF

clone size: NA
V gene: TRBV28
J gene: TRBJ1-2
CDR3 protein: CASSGGVGYTF

clone size: NA
V gene: TRBV6-5
J gene: TRBJ2-7
CDR3 protein: CASSYAGGRDEQYF

clone size: NA
V gene: TRBV28
J gene: TRBJ2-7
CDR3 protein: CASSLGRSTVAEQYF

clone size: few
V gene: TRBV18
J gene: TRBJ1-1
CDR3 protein: CASSPMEGADTEAFF

clone size: NA
V gene: TRBV11-2
J gene: TRBJ1-6
CDR3 protein: CASSLGSNNSPLHF

clone size: few
V gene: TRBV7-2
J gene: TRBJ2-7
CDR3 protein: CASSLLLGSSYEQYF

clone size: NA
V gene: TRBV3-1/TRBV3-2
J gene: TRBJ1-2
CDR3 protein: CASSQGVGVQGGGYTF

clone size: NA
V gene: TRBV18
J gene: TRBJ1-2
CDR3 protein: CASSPDRATNYGYTF

clone size: NA
V gene: TRBV3-1/TRBV3-2
J gene: TRBJ1-3
CDR3 protein: CASSPRLRSGNTIYF

clone size: NA
V gene: TRBV3-1/TRBV3-2
J gene: TRBJ1-3
CDR3 protein: CASSQGARNTIYF

clone size: NA
V gene: TRBV5-1
J gene: TRBJ1-5
CDR3 protein: CASSLRTGAQPQHF

clone size: NA
V gene: TRBV28
J gene: TRBJ1-6
CDR3 protein: CASSLRDHSPLHF

clone size: few
V gene: TRBV7-2
J gene: TRBJ2-3
CDR3 protein: CASSLDGGRDTQYF

clone size: once
V gene: TRBV6-1
J gene: TRBJ1-5
CDR3 protein: CASSEGRDQPQHF

clone size: few
V gene: TRBV28
J gene: TRBJ1-5
CDR3 protein: CASSPRPRGTSNQPQHF

clone size: few
V gene: TRBV4-3
J gene: TRBJ1-2
CDR3 protein: CASSQENIGRYGYTF

clone size: few
V gene: TRBV29-1
J gene: TRBJ2-3
CDR3 protein: CSAAIGTGGGDTQYF

clone size: NA
V gene: TRBV5-1
J gene: TRBJ1-1
CDR3 protein: CASSLGTTTEAFF

clone size: NA
V gene: TRBV7-8
J gene: TRBJ2-3
CDR3 protein: CASSSTVLADTQYF

clone size: few
V gene: TRBV2
J gene: TRBJ1-5
CDR3 protein: CASSQGIENQPQHF

clone size: NA
V gene: TRBV6-1
J gene: TRBJ1-5
CDR3 protein: CASSVGTGGSNQPQHF

clone size: NA
V gene: TRBV4-2
J gene: TRBJ2-5
CDR3 protein: CASSQGASGGPETQYF

clone size: NA
V gene: TRBV7-8
J gene: TRBJ1-2
CDR3 protein: CASSLDPGGYGYTF

clone size: NA
V gene: TRBV6-2/TRBV6-3
J gene: TRBJ1-6
CDR3 protein: CASSGGTGRSPLHF

clone size: NA
V gene: TRBV6-5
J gene: TRBJ1-5
CDR3 protein: CASSFGVDQPQHF

clone size: few
V gene: TRBV5-1
J gene: TRBJ1-2
CDR3 protein: CASSLTVPPDYGYTF

clone size: few
V gene: TRBV28
J gene: TRBJ2-3
CDR3 protein: CASSFGPGADTQYF

clone size: NA
V gene: TRBV19
J gene: TRBJ2-2
CDR3 protein: CASSTRYQNTGELFF

clone size: NA
V gene: TRBV5-1
J gene: TRBJ1-4
CDR3 protein: CASSLSLSVFTGEKLFF

clone size: NA
V gene: TRBV20-1
J gene: TRBJ1-6
CDR3 protein: CSARRGGTLHF

clone size: NA
V gene: TRBV3-1/TRBV3-2
J gene: TRBJ1-5
CDR3 protein: CASSQTPGGNQPQHF

clone size: few
V gene: TRBV12-3/TRBV12-4
J gene: TRBJ2-7
CDR3 protein: CASSLTSIYEQYF

clone size: few
V gene: TRBV7-2
J gene: TRBJ1-5
CDR3 protein: CASSWDRGTQPQHF